This T cell receptor beta chain was sequenced in a study of blood T cell repertoires in COVID-19. Repertoires were generated with immunoSEQ multiplex PCR, while TCRdb's copy carries only in-frame clones and drops some. The data contain about 160,000 clones, around 83% of them singletons. CDR3 length equals 10 residues. Germline values: CDR1 KGHDR, CDR2 SFDVKD. Trimming removed 4 bases from V and 6 bases from J, with 2 bases in between. The origin of this receptor is a woman in her 50s with COVID-19, enrolled during active disease. The sequenced sample was peripheral blood. The chain couples TRBV24-1 to TRBJ1-1, with D unresolved. CDR3 residues: CATSDAEAFF. The CDR3 DNA is TGTGCCACCAGTGACGCTGAAGCTTTCTTT.